This passage covers 8 T cell receptor beta chains from one sample sequenced in a study of neoadjuvant anti-PD-1 for oral cavity cancer. Here immunoSEQ multiplex PCR was the method, and the copy in TCRdb shows in-frame clones only, minus some. The sample yields tens of thousands of clones, 65% to 85% seen once. This specimen consisted of PBMCs, obtained before nivolumab (anti-PD-1) treatment. The receptors were gathered from a person aged 40 to 85 with oral cavity squamous cell carcinoma.

The V and J genes are TRBV5-1 and TRBJ2-7, with a tentative D call TRBD1 (6 bases). Germline V gene lookup returns CDR1 SGHRS and CDR2 YFSETQ. The CDR3 has 13 amino acids. Trimming removed 4 bases from V and 4 bases from J, with 12 bases in between. CDR3 in DNA: TGCGCCAGCAGCCTAAAACAGGGTTACGAGCAGTACTTC. Translated: CASSLKQGYEQYF.

The CDR3 region has the DNA TGTGCCACTGGCGGGACAGCAAGCTCCTACGAGCAGTACTTC. This encodes CATGGTASSYEQYF. V gene TRBV28 combines with J gene TRBJ2-7, with D possibly TRBD1 on 7 matching bases. Looked up from germline, CDR1 is MDHEN and CDR2 is SYDVKM. This CDR3 spans 14 amino acids. Trimming cost V 10 bases and J 0 bases, with 16 bases left between them.

The chain links TRBV5-4 to TRBJ1-2; D is uncertain. V gave up 4 bases and J gave up 0 bases, with 10 bases separating them. CDR1 and CDR2 (germline): SGHNT, YYREEE (reference sequence). The CDR3 sequence is 14 residues long. CDR3 amino acids: CASSAGQANYGYTF. The DNA of the CDR3 is TGTGCCAGCAGCGCCGGCCAGGCTAACTATGGCTACACCTTC.

The chain is built from TRBV6-1 and TRBJ1-5; D ambiguous. The CDR3 is 15 residues long. V lost 2 bases and J lost 5, with 13 bases in between. Germline loops: CDR1 MNHNS, CDR2 SASEGT. The CDR3 DNA reads as TGTGCCAGCAGTGAACCCCACAGCTACTATCAGCCCCAGCATTTT. Its protein product is CASSEPHSYYQPQHF.

The chain uses TRBV7-2 and TRBJ2-4; TRBD2 is a possible D gene (6 bases). The CDR3 is 15 residues long. V was clipped by 5 bases and J by 2 bases, with 13 bases between them. Germline CDR1 and CDR2: SGHTA and FQGNSA. The CDR3 here is CASSAPGVSKNIQYF. The CDR3 region has the DNA TGTGCCAGCAGCGCTCCGGGGGTATCCAAAAACATTCAGTACTTC.

V is TRBV4-1 and J is TRBJ2-7, with 10 bases matching TRBD1. The CDR3 is 13 amino acids. V trimming: 10 bases; J trimming: 5 bases; junction bases outside the gene matches: 8. Germline CDR1 is MGHRA and CDR2 is YSYEKL. The CDR3 is CATGPGQGNEQYF. Here the CDR3 DNA reads TGCGCCACTGGGCCGGGACAGGGGAACGAGCAGTACTTC.

V usage is TRBV28 and J usage is TRBJ1-2, with TRBD1 matching 8 bases. Germline-derived CDR1 and CDR2 are MDHEN and SYDVKM. The CDR3 is made up of 14 amino acids. The V and J ends lost 6 bases and 4 bases, in that order; junction bases with no gene match: 7. The CDR3 is CASRTGQGIYGYTF. The CDR3 DNA sequence: TGTGCCAGCAGAACTGGACAGGGAATCTATGGCTACACCTTC.

The gene calls are TRBV7-9 and TRBJ1-2; D call uncertain. The germline gives CDR1 SEHNR, CDR2 FQNEAQ (reference sequence). This CDR3 contains 13 residues. V lost 1 base and J 4 bases, leaving 7 bases between the germline ends. DNA for the CDR3: TGTGCCAGCAGCTTAGATCTGCCCTATGGCTACACCTTC. Translating it yields CASSLDLPYGYTF. Full variable domain (outside the CDR3, taken from reference TRBV7-9 and TRBJ1-2): DTGVSQNPRHKITKRGQNVTFRCDPISEHNRLYWYRQTLGQGPEFLTYFQNEAQLEKSRLLSDRFSAERPKGSFSTLEIQRTEQGDSAMYLCASSLDLPYGYTFGSGTRLTVV.